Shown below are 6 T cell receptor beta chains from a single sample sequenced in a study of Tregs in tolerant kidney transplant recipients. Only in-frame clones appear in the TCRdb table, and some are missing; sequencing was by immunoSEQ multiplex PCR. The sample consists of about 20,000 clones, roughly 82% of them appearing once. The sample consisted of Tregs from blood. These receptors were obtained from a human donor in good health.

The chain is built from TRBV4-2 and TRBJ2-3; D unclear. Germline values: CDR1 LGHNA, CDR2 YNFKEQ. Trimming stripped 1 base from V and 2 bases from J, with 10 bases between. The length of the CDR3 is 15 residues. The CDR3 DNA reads TGTGCCAGCAGCCAAGTGTCGGGCCACACAGATACGCAGTATTTT. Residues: CASSQVSGHTDTQYF.

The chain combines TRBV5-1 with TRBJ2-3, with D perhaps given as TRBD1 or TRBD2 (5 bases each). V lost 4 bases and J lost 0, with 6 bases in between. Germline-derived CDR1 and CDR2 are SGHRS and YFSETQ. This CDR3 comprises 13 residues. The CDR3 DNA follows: TGCGCCAGCAGCCGGGACAGCACAGATACGCAGTATTTT. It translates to CASSRDSTDTQYF.

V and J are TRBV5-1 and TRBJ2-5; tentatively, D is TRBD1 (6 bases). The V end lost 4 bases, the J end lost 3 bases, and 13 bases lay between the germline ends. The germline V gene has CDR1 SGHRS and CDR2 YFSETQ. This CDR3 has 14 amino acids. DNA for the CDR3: TGCGCCAGCAGCGCGTCACAGGGCGAAGAGACCCAGTACTTC. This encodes CASSASQGEETQYF.

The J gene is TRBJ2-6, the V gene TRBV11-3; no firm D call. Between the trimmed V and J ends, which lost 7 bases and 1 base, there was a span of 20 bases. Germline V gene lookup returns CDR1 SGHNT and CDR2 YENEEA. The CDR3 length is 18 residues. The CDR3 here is CASNTFDTYSSGANVLTF. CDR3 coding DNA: TGTGCCAGCAACACCTTCGACACTTACAGTTCTGGGGCCAACGTCCTGACTTTC.

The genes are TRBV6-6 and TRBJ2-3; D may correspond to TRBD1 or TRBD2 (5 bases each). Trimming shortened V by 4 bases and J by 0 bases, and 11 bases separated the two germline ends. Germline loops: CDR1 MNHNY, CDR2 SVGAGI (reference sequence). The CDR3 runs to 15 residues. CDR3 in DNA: TGTGCCAGCAGTTTGGGGCCGGGGAGCACAGATACGCAGTATTTT. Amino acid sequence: CASSLGPGSTDTQYF.

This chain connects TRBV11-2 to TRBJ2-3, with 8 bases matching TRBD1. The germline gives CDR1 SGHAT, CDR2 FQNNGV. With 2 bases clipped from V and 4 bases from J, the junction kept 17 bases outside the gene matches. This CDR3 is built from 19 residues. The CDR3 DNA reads TGTGCCAGCAGCTTACAGATGGGGGTTCAGGGGGCAAGAGCAGATACGCAGTATTTT. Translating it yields CASSLQMGVQGARADTQYF.